This record covers a single T cell receptor beta chain. This specimen belongs to a study of blood T cell repertoires in COVID-19. For the study at large: Collection of acute and convalescent COVID-19 samples took place in the United States, Italy and Spain. PBMCs, B-cell-depleted T cells, or T cells provided the cDNA or gDNA that made up the material.

Original processing methods: Researchers report that nucleated cell counts were estimated from reference gene primer amplification. Profiling relied on immunoSEQ multiplex PCR, and the TCRdb table lists in-frame clones only, not all of them. The V and J calls and clone size are taken from that table; D and trimming were inferred from the DNA. The table has 300,000 to 400,000 clones, roughly 90% seen once. Seattle enrolled patients during active infection and tracked them longitudinally. This CDR3 is built from 14 residues. Germline CDR1 and CDR2: MNHEY and SVGEGT. J lost 15 bases, V lost 4 bases, and 15 bases had no gene match.

V gene TRBV6-2 or TRBV6-3 combines with J gene TRBJ2-1, with 7 bases fitting TRBD2. The sequence derives from a woman aged 25 to 39 with COVID-19, enrolled during active disease. Sequences were obtained from peripheral blood. Here the CDR3 reads CASSSLGGSPDLFF. In DNA form, the CDR3 reads TGTGCCAGCAGTTCCCTGGGGGGGTCCCCCGATTTGTTCTTC.